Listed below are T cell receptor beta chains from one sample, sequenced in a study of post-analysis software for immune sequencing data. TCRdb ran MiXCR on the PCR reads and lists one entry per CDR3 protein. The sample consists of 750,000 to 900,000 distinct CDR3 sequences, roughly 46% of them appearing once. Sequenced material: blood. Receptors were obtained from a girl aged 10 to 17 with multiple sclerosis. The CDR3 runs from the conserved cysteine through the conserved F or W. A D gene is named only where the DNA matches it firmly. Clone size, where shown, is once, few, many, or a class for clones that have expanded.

TGCAGTGCTCCACGACCGACCTACGAGCAGTACTTC	CSAPRPTYEQYF	TRBJ2-7	TRBV20-1	few	12	NA
TGTGCCAGCAGTGTGAGGCCTAGCGGGAGGAGCACAGATACGCAGTATTTT	CASSVRPSGRSTDTQYF	TRBJ2-3	TRBV25-1	NA	17	TRBD2
TGTGCCAGCAGCTTGGGACTAGCCTACAATGAGCAGTTCTTC	CASSLGLAYNEQFF	TRBJ2-1	TRBV7-2	NA	14	TRBD2
TGCAGTGCTAGGAAAGAATCTGGGGCCAACGTCCTGACTTTC	CSARKESGANVLTF	TRBJ2-6	TRBV20-1	many	14	NA
TGTGCCAGCAGTGCGGCCAACGTCCTGACTTTC	CASSAANVLTF	TRBJ2-6	TRBV25-1	NA	11	NA
TGCAGCGTTGACCGACCCGGGACAGGGGTACAAGAGACCCAGTACTTC	CSVDRPGTGVQETQYF	TRBJ2-5	TRBV29-1	NA	16	TRBD1
TGTGCCAGCACCCACTCGGGATCCCATAGTGTGTACGAGCAGTACTTC	CASTHSGSHSVYEQYF	TRBJ2-7	TRBV12-3/TRBV12-4	few	16	NA
TGTGCCGGCAGCCCGGAGACGGGGCGGAGGAATGAAAAACTGTTTTTT	CAGSPETGRRNEKLFF	TRBJ1-4	TRBV7-2	NA	16	NA
TGTGCCAGCAGCTCTCCTGACTTGTACCAAGAGACCCAGTACTTC	CASSSPDLYQETQYF	TRBJ2-5	TRBV7-2	many	15	NA
TGTGCCAGCAGCGCATCGGGGTTCGTGGAGCAGTACTTC	CASSASGFVEQYF	TRBJ2-7	TRBV7-6	NA	13	NA
TGTGCCAGCAACCGGGACACCGGGAGGGAAAAACTGTTTTTT	CASNRDTGREKLFF	TRBJ1-4	TRBV28	once	14	NA
TGTGCCAGCAGCTCGGAGGATTCGGGCGAGCAGTACTTC	CASSSEDSGEQYF	TRBJ2-7	TRBV7-9	few	13	NA
TGTGCCAGCAGTTTATTGAGGGGTTATCAGCCCCAGCATTTT	CASSLLRGYQPQHF	TRBJ1-5	TRBV28	NA	14	NA
TGCGCCAGCAGCCACGGACTTACGTCCTCCTACGAGCAGTACTTC	CASSHGLTSSYEQYF	TRBJ2-7	TRBV4-3	few	15	NA
TGTGCCAGTAGTCGCTGGACAGCTGCCGGGAACACTGAAGCTTTCTTT	CASSRWTAAGNTEAFF	TRBJ1-1	TRBV19	NA	16	NA
TGTGCCAGCAGCCAAGTTTCGGCTTACAATGAGCAGTTCTTC	CASSQVSAYNEQFF	TRBJ2-1	TRBV3-1	NA	14	NA
TGTGCCAGCACCGCACTAACCTCTGGGGCCAACGTCCTGACTTTC	CASTALTSGANVLTF	TRBJ2-6	TRBV28	NA	15	NA
TGTGCCAGCAGTATCATAGGGACTAGCCGGGAGACCCAGTACTTC	CASSIIGTSRETQYF	TRBJ2-5	TRBV28	few	15	TRBD2